This T cell receptor beta chain was retrieved from a study of control samples from healthy donors and cancer patients. CDR1 SGHTA and CDR2 FQGNSA come from the germline V gene. The CDR3 covers 19 residues. Losses at the gene ends were 5 bases for V and 0 bases for J; bases not matched to a gene: 13. Data came from immunoSEQ multiplex PCR; TCRdb stores just in-frame clones and leaves some out. Of approximately 69,000 clones in the sample, more than 70% were seen once. The clonotype comes from a man in his sixties with colorectal cancer. The J gene is TRBJ2-1, the V gene TRBV7-2; the match to TRBD2 covers 10 bases. The material sequenced was PBMCs. CDR3 sequence reads: CASSPGRLAGALSYNEQFF. The CDR3 DNA sequence: TGTGCCAGCAGCCCTGGGCGGCTAGCGGGGGCCCTCTCCTACAATGAGCAGTTCTTC.